This T cell receptor (beta chain) was captured in a study of T cell clones after liver transplantation. Study overall: HCV positivity affected three of eight recipients; the rest lacked autoimmune or viral indications. At least one year of complete immunosuppression withdrawal without enzymes over twice normal defined tolerance. Study-level results: Compared with third party-reactive sequences, donor-reactive ones declined more, independent of withdrawal success.

Concerning this clone itself: Antigen specificity is unknown.

The table came from immunoSEQ multiplex PCR; TCRdb's copy has only in-frame clones and leaves some out. The sample lists roughly 80,000 clones, less than 85% occurring once. Thawed unstimulated PBMCs were FACS-sorted by CD3, CD4 and CD8 into two populations. The CDR3 contains 15 residues. Per germline, CDR1 MNHEY and CDR2 SVGAGI. V lost 1 base, J lost 5 bases, and 5 bases stayed unmatched. Sequenced here: CD4+ T cells from blood, sampled at the 22-month timepoint. This chain joins TRBV6-5 and TRBJ2-5; 9 bases are a match to TRBD1. This TCR was sampled from a human patient who received a liver transplant. These T cells may partly come from the graft donor. The CDR3 loop is CASSYFTGGAETQYF. In nucleotides, the CDR3 is TGTGCCAGCAGTTACTTTACAGGGGGCGCGGAGACCCAGTACTTC.